Listed below are T cell receptor beta chains from one sample, sequenced in a study of T cell changes during pregnancy in multiple sclerosis. TCRdb keeps only in-frame clones here, not all; method: immunoSEQ multiplex PCR. The profile shows 30,000 to 35,000 clones, about 90% of them singletons. The sequencing here drew on CD4+ T cells from peripheral blood mononuclear cells, taken in the first trimester of pregnancy. The receptors shown here come from a female donor in good health, enrolled as a control in a pregnancy study. The CDR3 runs from the conserved cysteine through the conserved F or W. A D gene is named only where the DNA matches it firmly. Expanded clones get a size class; other rows say once, few or many, or leave the size out.

D | size | J | V | CDR3 | DNA
NA | once | TRBJ1-2 | TRBV18 | CASSPLGQQSANYGYTF | TGTGCCAGCTCACCACTGGGTCAGCAAAGCGCCAACTATGGCTACACCTTC
NA | NA | TRBJ2-7 | TRBV19 | CASGVGGDYEQYF | TGTGCCAGCGGGGTTGGCGGGGACTACGAGCAGTACTTC
NA | NA | TRBJ1-3 | TRBV7-2 | CASSWAGADSGNTIYF | TGTGCCAGCAGCTGGGCTGGGGCCGACTCTGGAAACACCATATATTTT
TRBD2 | NA | TRBJ2-7 | TRBV5-8 | CASSSGEGLEQYF | TGTGCCAGCAGCTCTGGGGAGGGGCTCGAGCAGTACTTC
NA | once | TRBJ1-1 | TRBV7-2 | CASSLQYGSEAFF | TGTGCCAGCAGCTTACAATACGGGAGTGAAGCTTTCTTT
NA | NA | TRBJ1-4 | TRBV7-2 | CASSPREGLGEKLFF | TGTGCCAGCAGCCCCCGGGAGGGTCTGGGTGAAAAACTGTTTTTT
TRBD1 | NA | TRBJ1-2 | TRBV30 | CAWSRDRGQRGYTF | TGTGCCTGGAGCCGCGACAGGGGGCAAAGAGGCTACACCTTC
TRBD2 | NA | TRBJ2-3 | TRBV9 | CASSVAAGVSTDTQYF | TGTGCCAGCAGCGTAGCTGCGGGGGTGAGCACAGATACGCAGTATTTT
TRBD2 | NA | TRBJ2-7 | TRBV6-5 | CASKREAGLYEQYF | TGTGCCAGCAAACGAGAAGCGGGGCTTTACGAGCAGTACTTC
TRBD1 | few | TRBJ2-1 | TRBV19 | CASIPTTGARGDNEQFF | TGTGCCAGTATTCCCACAACAGGGGCGCGTGGGGACAATGAGCAGTTCTTC
NA | NA | TRBJ1-3 | TRBV7-9 | CASGRGQRNTIYF | TGTGCCAGCGGAAGGGGTCAGAGGAACACCATATATTTT
TRBD1 | NA | TRBJ2-2 | TRBV19 | CASSIGDRLTGELFF | TGTGCCAGTAGTATAGGGGACAGACTCACCGGGGAGCTGTTTTTT
NA | NA | TRBJ1-3 | TRBV2 | CASREAAGNTIYF | TGTGCCAGCAGGGAGGCAGCTGGAAACACCATATATTTT
NA | NA | TRBJ2-1 | TRBV7-6 | CASSPAGGSNEQFF | TGTGCCAGCAGCCCGGCGGGTGGCTCTAATGAGCAGTTCTTC
NA | NA | TRBJ1-6 | TRBV6-5 | CASSYLQGGSPLHF | TGTGCCAGCAGTTACCTGCAGGGTGGTTCACCCCTCCACTTT
TRBD1 | NA | TRBJ2-7 | TRBV30 | CAWSVLRGTGSSYEQYF | TGTGCCTGGAGTGTTCTACGAGGGACAGGGAGCTCCTACGAGCAGTACTTC
NA | NA | TRBJ1-1 | TRBV19 | CASIRQGYTEAFF | TGTGCCAGTATTCGGCAGGGTTATACTGAAGCTTTCTTT
TRBD1 | NA | TRBJ2-2 | TRBV6-6 | CASSRSGTANTGELFF | TGTGCCAGCAGCCGTTCCGGGACAGCGAACACCGGGGAGCTGTTTTTT
NA | NA | TRBJ2-2 | TRBV9 | CASSTQVGVGELFF | TGTGCCAGCAGCACCCAAGTAGGGGTCGGGGAGCTGTTTTTT
TRBD1 | once | TRBJ2-7 | TRBV7-9 | CASSLGTGKTYEQYF | TGTGCCAGCAGCTTAGGGACAGGGAAGACCTACGAGCAGTACTTC
TRBD2 | few | TRBJ2-1 | TRBV5-1 | CASSLMAASGGEQFF | TGCGCCAGCAGCTTGATGGCAGCTAGCGGGGGAGAGCAGTTCTTC
NA | NA | TRBJ1-1 | TRBV6-4 | CASRTDRNGYTEAFF | TGTGCCAGCAGAACAGACAGGAACGGGTACACTGAAGCTTTCTTT
NA | once | TRBJ1-4 | TRBV5-1 | CASSLGTDEKLFF | TGCGCCAGCAGCTTGGGGACAGACGAAAAACTGTTTTTT
TRBD2 | NA | TRBJ2-1 | TRBV7-2 | CASSASGGPYNEQFF | TGTGCCAGCAGCGCTAGCGGGGGGCCCTACAATGAGCAGTTCTTC
NA | NA | TRBJ1-2 | TRBV12-5 | CASGLDRLGQKAGYTF | TGTGCTAGTGGTTTGGACCGCTTGGGGCAGAAGGCAGGCTACACCTTC
NA | NA | TRBJ1-1 | TRBV18 | CASSRGGGDTEAFF | TGTGCCAGCTCGCGGGGGGGAGGGGACACTGAAGCTTTCTTT
TRBD2 | NA | TRBJ2-3 | TRBV9 | CASSVEGLGFKDTQYF | TGTGCCAGCAGCGTAGAAGGACTAGGTTTCAAAGATACGCAGTATTTT
TRBD2 | NA | TRBJ2-1 | TRBV5-4 | CASSPGLAGEGEQFF | TGTGCCAGCAGCCCCGGACTAGCGGGGGAAGGTGAGCAGTTCTTC
NA | few | TRBJ1-1 | TRBV11-3 | CASSSYGGHTEAFF | TGTGCCAGCAGCTCCTACGGAGGTCACACTGAAGCTTTCTTT